This is a list of T cell receptor beta chains from one sample in a study of CD4+ T cells in melanoma. TCRdb keeps only in-frame clones here, not all; method: immunoSEQ multiplex PCR. The sample lists 7,300 or so clones; 52% were seen once. Specimen: cells from a culture (not recorded whether cultured in vitro). These receptor sequences come from a human donor with melanoma. CDR3s include the opening cysteine and the closing phenylalanine or tryptophan. A D gene is named only where the DNA matches it firmly. Expanded clones are given a class, and other clones once, few, many or no size at all.

cdr3_aa cdr3_nt j_call v_call d_call clone_size
CASGRPGRSSGYTF TGTGCCAGCGGGCGCCCCGGACGGTCGTCTGGCTACACCTTC TRBJ1-2 TRBV6-5 . .
CASTRAPLNNSPLHF TGCGCCAGCACGAGGGCCCCACTAAATAATTCACCCCTCCACTTT TRBJ1-6 TRBV5-1 . .
CASGLVGHQETQYF TGTGCTAGTGGTTTGGTCGGACACCAAGAGACCCAGTACTTC TRBJ2-5 TRBV12-5 . .
CASSSSYEQYF TGTGCCAGCAGTTCCTCCTACGAGCAGTACTTC TRBJ2-7 TRBV11-2 . .
CASSSDRSSGNTIYF TGTGCCAGCTCATCTGACAGGAGCTCTGGAAACACCATATATTTT TRBJ1-3 TRBV18 . few
CASSQRQGDYGYTF TGTGCCAGCAGCCAGAGACAGGGGGACTATGGCTACACCTTC TRBJ1-2 TRBV5-4 TRBD1 .
CSARQVGEQFF TGCAGTGCTCGACAAGTTGGTGAGCAGTTCTTC TRBJ2-1 TRBV20-1 . .
CASSQKTVPYEQYF TGTGCCAGCAGTCAAAAGACGGTCCCCTACGAGCAGTACTTC TRBJ2-7 TRBV6-5 . .
CASSKGAAGVKGANVLTF TGCGCCAGCAGCAAAGGAGCGGCGGGAGTGAAAGGGGCCAACGTCCTGACTTTC TRBJ2-6 TRBV4-1 TRBD2 few
CASSLEGYTGELFF TGCGCCAGCAGCTTGGAAGGGTATACCGGGGAGCTGTTTTTT TRBJ2-2 TRBV5-1 . .
CASSQGTSAYQETQYF TGTGCCAGCAGCCAAGGGACTAGCGCGTACCAAGAGACCCAGTACTTC TRBJ2-5 TRBV5-4 TRBD2 .
CSVQQGISEAFF TGCAGCGTTCAACAGGGTATCTCTGAAGCTTTCTTT TRBJ1-1 TRBV29-1 . .
CASSRGQGVGSGYTF TGTGCCAGCAGTAGAGGACAGGGGGTTGGTAGTGGCTACACCTTC TRBJ1-2 TRBV11-2 TRBD1 .
CASSSGLNTEAFF TGTGCCAGCAGTTCCGGACTGAACACTGAAGCTTTCTTT TRBJ1-1 TRBV9 . .
CATKKAGDNSPLHF TGCGCCACCAAGAAGGCAGGCGATAATTCACCCCTCCACTTT TRBJ1-6 TRBV5-1 . few
CASSPTWGDYNEQFF TGTGCCAGCAGCCCCACTTGGGGGGACTACAATGAGCAGTTCTTC TRBJ2-1 TRBV9 . .
CASNPFRELGQTYEQYF TGTGCCAGCAACCCCTTTCGTGAGTTGGGGCAAACCTACGAGCAGTACTTC TRBJ2-7 TRBV2 . .
CASSQDRIGGTNEKLFF TGCGCCAGCAGCCAAGATCGTATTGGGGGTACTAATGAAAAACTGTTTTTT TRBJ1-4 TRBV4-1 . .
CASSLAGQPTEAFF TGCGCCAGCAGCTTGGCGGGACAGCCGACCGAAGCTTTCTTT TRBJ1-1 TRBV5-1 TRBD1 .
CASALRWNTEAFF TGTGCTAGTGCCCTCAGGTGGAACACTGAAGCTTTCTTT TRBJ1-1 TRBV12-5 . .
CASSYSGGSYEQYF TGTGCCAGCAGCTATAGCGGGGGGTCCTACGAGCAGTACTTC TRBJ2-7 TRBV9 TRBD2 .
CASSDPFAMNTEAFF TGTGCCAGCAGTGATCCCTTCGCGATGAACACTGAAGCTTTCTTT TRBJ1-1 TRBV6-1 . .
CASSRGTGGWYEQFF TGTGCCAGCAGCCGCGGGACAGGAGGGTGGTATGAGCAGTTCTTC TRBJ2-1 TRBV14 TRBD1 few
CASSLAFTGYEQYF TGCGCCAGCAGCTTGGCCTTTACAGGGTACGAGCAGTACTTC TRBJ2-7 TRBV5-1 . .
CSVAGTIGTEAFF TGCAGCGTCGCCGGGACAATCGGCACTGAAGCTTTCTTT TRBJ1-1 TRBV29-1 . .
CASSLGSFPGGGDTQYF TGTGCCAGCAGCTTAGGCTCCTTCCCGGGCGGGGGGGATACGCAGTATTTT TRBJ2-3 TRBV11-2 TRBD2 .
CASSDVHRGISGYTF TGTGCCAGCAGTGATGTACACAGAGGCATTAGTGGCTACACCTTC TRBJ1-2 TRBV6-1 . .
CASSLARRDTQYF TGTGCCAGCAGCTTAGCGCGAAGGGATACGCAGTATTTT TRBJ2-3 TRBV7-7 . medium-sized
CAIGGTSWDTQYF TGTGCCATCGGGGGGACTAGTTGGGATACGCAGTATTTT TRBJ2-3 TRBV10-3 TRBD2 .
CASSVDSGTYNEQFF TGTGCCAGCAGCGTAGATAGCGGGACTTACAATGAGCAGTTCTTC TRBJ2-1 TRBV9 TRBD2 few
CASSLELNQPQHF TGTGCCAGCAGCTTGGAACTTAATCAGCCCCAGCATTTT TRBJ1-5 TRBV7-9 . .
CASSRQGRDEKLFF TGTGCCAGCAGTAGACAGGGTAGGGATGAAAAACTGTTTTTT TRBJ1-4 TRBV6-1 TRBD1 .
CASRLLAGGGYNEQFF TGCGCCAGCCGGTTACTAGCGGGGGGAGGATACAATGAGCAGTTCTTC TRBJ2-1 TRBV5-1 TRBD2 few
CASSLGVTGGLETQYF TGTGCCAGCAGCTTAGGGGTTACAGGGGGCTTAGAGACCCAGTACTTC TRBJ2-5 TRBV11-2 TRBD1 .
CSVVRATVGTEAFF TGCAGCGTTGTCAGGGCAACAGTTGGCACTGAAGCTTTCTTT TRBJ1-1 TRBV29-1 . .
CAITYRDRQYSNQPQHF TGTGCCATCACCTACAGGGACAGACAATATAGCAATCAGCCCCAGCATTTT TRBJ1-5 TRBV10-3 TRBD1 .
CASSGQQGLGGYTF TGTGCCAGCAGCGGGCAACAGGGGTTGGGGGGCTACACCTTC TRBJ1-2 TRBV5-4 TRBD1 .
CASSEEGTYPRPQHF TGTGCCAGCAGTGAGGAGGGGACCTACCCGAGGCCCCAGCATTTT TRBJ1-5 TRBV6-1 . once
CASSLTSGASGEQFF TGTGCCAGCAGCTTAACTAGCGGGGCCTCGGGTGAGCAGTTCTTC TRBJ2-1 TRBV7-3 TRBD2 few
CASSKLTDIAPGKSPLHF TGCGCCAGCAGCAAACTGACAGACATTGCCCCGGGGAAATCACCCCTCCACTTT TRBJ1-6 TRBV4-1 . once
CASSPRTGRIANTEAFF TGTGCCAGCAGTCCCAGGACAGGGCGGATCGCGAACACTGAAGCTTTCTTT TRBJ1-1 TRBV27 TRBD1 .
CASSLGPSDVSAFF TGTGCCAGCAGTTTAGGACCCTCGGACGTTTCAGCTTTCTTT TRBJ1-1 TRBV27 . .
CASSQDGSRRSNQPQHF TGCGCCAGCAGCCAAGATGGAAGCAGGCGTAGCAATCAGCCCCAGCATTTT TRBJ1-5 TRBV4-1 . .
CASKWRVDSFWNEQFF TGTGCCAGCAAATGGCGGGTTGATTCTTTTTGGAATGAGCAGTTCTTC TRBJ2-1 TRBV11-1 . few
CASSSGRGRVYGYTF TGCGCCAGCAGCTCCGGCAGGGGGAGGGTCTATGGCTACACCTTC TRBJ1-2 TRBV4-1 TRBD1 few
CASSEALRGYTF TGTGCCAGCAGTGAAGCGCTTCGAGGCTACACCTTC TRBJ1-2 TRBV2 . .
CATRAGAADTQYF TGTGCCACCAGAGCGGGGGCGGCAGATACGCAGTATTTT TRBJ2-3 TRBV19 TRBD2 .
CASSPLAGFTGYTF TGTGCCAGCAGCCCGCTGGCAGGGTTCACTGGCTACACCTTC TRBJ1-2 TRBV5-5 . few